The clone carrying this T cell receptor (beta chain) turned up a few times. This record belongs to a study of blood T cell repertoires in COVID-19. Trimming pared 0 bases from V and 8 bases from J, leaving 17 bases between. This CDR3 has 17 residues. The germline V gene encodes CDR1 LNHDA and CDR2 SQIVND (reference sequence). Repertoires were generated with immunoSEQ multiplex PCR, while TCRdb's copy carries only in-frame clones and drops some. Here the sample spans roughly 300,000 clones, 87% being singletons. This clonotype was sampled from a woman younger than 45 who had recovered from COVID-19. The sample was PBMCs or T cells enriched from blood (not recorded which). The chain is built from TRBV19 and TRBJ1-6; D may be TRBD1 (6 bases). This CDR3 reads CASSIDVGAVAYSPLHF. As DNA, the CDR3 is TGTGCCAGTAGTATAGACGTGGGGGCCGTTGCTTATTCACCCCTCCACTTT.